The rows below give T cell receptor beta chains drawn from one sample of a study of blood T cells in healthy people across ages. TCRdb reprocessed the 5' RACE reads via MiXCR and lists one record per CDR3 protein. Of around 500,000 distinct CDR3 sequences detected, roughly 48% appear once; the ten largest clones hold 20% to 25%. What was sequenced was blood. The receptor source for this set is a man older than 75 in good health. The CDR3 runs from the conserved cysteine through the conserved F or W. The D gene is left open where the match is weak. Some rows have no size entry. The others give once, few or many, or a class for an expanded clone.

j_gene | v_gene | d_gene | abundance | CDR3aa | CDR3nt
TRBJ1-2 | TRBV7-3 | . | few | CASSLDSGYGYTF | TGTGCCAGCAGCTTGGACAGCGGCTATGGCTACACCTTC
TRBJ2-7 | TRBV3-1 | . | . | CASNQDHVRGYEQYF | TGTGCCAGCAACCAAGATCATGTTCGCGGATACGAGCAGTACTTC
TRBJ2-1 | TRBV20-1 | . | . | CSATRTTTSYNEQFF | TGCAGTGCCACTAGAACAACGACCTCCTACAATGAGCAGTTCTTC
TRBJ2-1 | TRBV7-2 | . | few | CASSPQMYGSYNEQFF | TGTGCCAGCAGCCCACAGATGTATGGGTCCTACAATGAGCAGTTCTTC
TRBJ1-2 | TRBV12-5 | TRBD1 | few | CASGLGEDRGMYGYTF | TGTGCTAGTGGTTTGGGAGAGGACAGGGGAATGTATGGCTACACCTTC
TRBJ1-6 | TRBV6-6 | . | many | CASSSGRTSPLHF | TGTGCCAGCAGTTCCGGGCGGACTTCACCCCTCCACTTT
TRBJ1-2 | TRBV4-1 | . | . | CASSVLYPMDGFYGYTF | TGCGCCAGCAGCGTCCTATATCCCATGGACGGATTCTATGGCTACACCTTC
TRBJ1-2 | TRBV29-1 | . | . | CAGTRGHGYTF | TGCGCGGGGACTCGGGGGCACGGCTACACCTTC
TRBJ1-6 | TRBV27 | TRBD1 | . | CASSYTRGQGGNSPLHF | TGTGCCAGCAGTTACACCCGCGGACAGGGGGGAAATTCACCCCTCCACTTT
TRBJ2-7 | TRBV6-2/TRBV6-3 | TRBD1 | few | CASSQPDRAYEQYF | TGTGCCAGCAGTCAGCCGGACAGGGCCTACGAGCAGTACTTC
TRBJ2-1 | TRBV7-2 | TRBD2 | few | CASRTRTSGTNYNEQFF | TGTGCCAGCAGAACAAGGACTAGCGGGACCAACTACAATGAGCAGTTCTTC
TRBJ2-7 | TRBV7-2 | . | few | CASSFQSGLRDEQYF | TGTGCCAGCAGCTTTCAGAGCGGACTTAGGGACGAGCAGTACTTC
TRBJ2-1 | TRBV12-5 | . | once | CASGTYREFLLRNEQFF | TGTGCTAGTGGAACGTACAGGGAGTTCCTCCTACGCAATGAGCAGTTCTTC
TRBJ2-7 | TRBV6-5 | . | many | CASSRDFSSYEQYF | TGTGCCAGCAGCCGGGACTTCAGCTCCTACGAGCAGTACTTC
TRBJ1-1 | TRBV29-1 | . | once | CSVNPRAYTEAFF | TGCAGCGTAAACCCCAGGGCGTACACTGAAGCTTTCTTT
TRBJ2-5 | TRBV11-3 | . | . | CASSFGTWDQEVQETQYF | TGTGCCAGCAGCTTCGGAACCTGGGACCAGGAGGTACAAGAGACCCAGTACTTC
TRBJ1-2 | TRBV21-1 | . | . | CASSKVGQGYYGYTF | TGTGCCAGCAGCAAAGTAGGACAGGGATACTATGGCTACACCTTC
TRBJ1-2 | TRBV6-6 | . | many | CASRVGTPIEGANYGYTF | TGTGCCAGCAGGGTTGGGACACCCATTGAGGGGGCTAACTATGGCTACACCTTC
TRBJ2-5 | TRBV7-2 | TRBD2 | . | CASSPVAGGETQYF | TGTGCCAGCAGCCCTGTCGCGGGAGGAGAGACCCAGTACTTC
TRBJ1-4 | TRBV5-1 | . | . | CASSWTGTNEKLFF | TGCGCCAGCAGCTGGACTGGAACTAATGAAAAACTGTTTTTT
TRBJ1-6 | TRBV20-1 | TRBD1 | . | CSARAGQGGDNSPLHF | TGCAGTGCTAGAGCGGGACAGGGTGGCGATAATTCACCCCTCCACTTT
TRBJ1-1 | TRBV20-1 | . | . | CSARTRGGAVNTEAFF | TGCAGTGCTAGGACCCGAGGCGGGGCGGTGAACACTGAAGCTTTCTTT
TRBJ1-1 | TRBV5-1 | . | few | CASSLVSNMNTEAFF | TGCGCCAGCAGCTTGGTCTCCAATATGAACACTGAAGCTTTCTTT
TRBJ2-2 | TRBV2 | . | . | CASSDRTVDVGELFF | TGTGCCAGCAGTGACCGGACGGTCGACGTCGGGGAGCTGTTTTTT
TRBJ1-2 | TRBV5-1 | TRBD1 | few | CASSLRQGESTSYTF | TGCGCCAGCAGCCTACGACAGGGCGAGAGTACGAGCTACACCTTC